A single sample gave rise to the 2 T cell receptor beta chains below, sequenced in a study of technical replicates of blood from a few donors (dated by TCRdb to about 2017). The library was built by means of the immunoSEQ multiplex PCR assay. This is the immuneACCESS table as TCRdb keeps it, with only in-frame sequences that have V and J called. A part of the clones is gone; compared with another copy, unresolved V genes explain less than half, and the rest is unexplained. The sample contains tens of thousands of clones, under 99% of them found a single time. The ten largest clones capture approximately 0.21% of the sample. Sequencing was carried out using T cells isolated from PBMCs. Receptor source: a human donor in good health.

CDR3 region: CASSLLAGVAYNEQFF. The CDR3 DNA is TGTGCCAGCAGCTTGTTGGCGGGGGTCGCCTACAATGAGCAGTTCTTC. The chain employs TRBV5-6 and TRBJ2-1; 7 positions match TRBD2. Germline trimming cut 1 base from V and 2 bases from J; bases unmatched to any gene: 6. Germline-derived CDR1 and CDR2 are SGHDT and YYEEEE. The CDR3 is 16 amino acids.

This CDR3 reads CASSHLLTSGRTPSNTGELFF. The CDR3 coding sequence is TGCGCCAGCAGTCACCTTCTAACTAGCGGGAGGACTCCTTCTAACACCGGGGAGCTGTTTTTT. The genes are TRBV5-1 and TRBJ2-2; 12 bases match TRBD2. The CDR3 length is 21 residues. J lost 2 bases, V lost 5 bases, and 19 bases had no gene match. Germline loops: CDR1 SGHRS, CDR2 YFSETQ.